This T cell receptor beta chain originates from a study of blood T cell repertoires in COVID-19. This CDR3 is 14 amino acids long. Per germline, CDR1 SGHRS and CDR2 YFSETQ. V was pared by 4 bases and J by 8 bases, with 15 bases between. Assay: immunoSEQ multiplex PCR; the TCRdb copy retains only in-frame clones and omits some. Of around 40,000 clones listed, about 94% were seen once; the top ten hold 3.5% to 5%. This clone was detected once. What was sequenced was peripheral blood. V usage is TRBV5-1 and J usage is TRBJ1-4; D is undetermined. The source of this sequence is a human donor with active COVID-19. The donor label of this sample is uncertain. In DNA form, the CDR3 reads TGCGCCAGCAGCCATCAAGACACCCAGGAAAAACTGTTTTTT. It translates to CASSHQDTQEKLFF.